These T cell receptor beta chains were read from a single sample in a study of shared clonotypes between healthy human individuals. The data were produced by immunoSEQ multiplex PCR, yet TCRdb's version contains in-frame clones alone and is incomplete. This sample yields about 2.4 million clones, of which roughly 93% are seen a single time; about 0.39% belongs to the top ten. The source material was naive CD4+ T cells from PBMCs. The source of these receptors is a man in his late teens or twenties in good health. Some clones in this sample may be carry-over from other donors' samples. The CDR3 runs from the conserved cysteine through the conserved F or W. A D gene is named only where the DNA matches it firmly. For some rows the clone size is stated as once, few or many, or as a class when expanded; others skip it.

CDR3 protein | CDR3 DNA | J gene | clone size | V gene | D gene
CATALSGALSTLGANVLTF | TGTGCCACCGCCTTGTCGGGGGCCCTCTCCACCCTCGGGGCCAACGTCCTGACTTTC | TRBJ2-6 | NA | TRBV19 | NA
CALPGADLGGEQFF | TGTGCCCTCCCTGGGGCCGATCTCGGGGGTGAGCAGTTCTTC | TRBJ2-1 | once | TRBV2 | NA
CASSEWRLAGGGHNNEQFF | TGTGCCAGCAGTGAATGGCGGCTAGCGGGAGGAGGCCACAACAATGAGCAGTTCTTC | TRBJ2-1 | NA | TRBV6-1 | TRBD2
CASSAVDWGRYF | TGTGCCAGCAGTGCCGTGGACTGGGGTCGGTACTTC | TRBJ2-7 | NA | TRBV2 | NA
CASSRPGQGMETQYF | TGCGCCAGCAGCCGACCGGGACAGGGGATGGAGACCCAGTACTTC | TRBJ2-5 | once | TRBV4-1 | TRBD1
CASSYRGGNQPQHF | TGTGCCAGCAGTTACAGGGGGGGCAATCAGCCCCAGCATTTT | TRBJ1-5 | NA | TRBV6-6 | NA
CASSLEAGVGYTF | TGCGCCAGCAGCTTAGAGGCAGGGGTTGGCTACACCTTC | TRBJ1-2 | NA | TRBV7-9 | NA
CASSVGQVNFPLHF | TGTGCCAGCAGCGTAGGACAGGTGAACTTTCCCCTCCACTTT | TRBJ1-6 | NA | TRBV9 | NA
CASSFRLTGNYGYTF | TGTGCCAGCAGCTTTAGGTTAACAGGGAACTATGGCTACACCTTC | TRBJ1-2 | NA | TRBV5-6 | NA
CASSRQGSDTGELFF | TGTGCCAGCAGTCGACAGGGGTCGGACACCGGGGAGCTGTTTTTT | TRBJ2-2 | few | TRBV6-6 | TRBD1
CASSLGQRTGELFF | TGTGCCAGCAGCCTAGGACAGCGTACGGGGGAGCTGTTTTTT | TRBJ2-2 | NA | TRBV5-6 | NA
CASSRGGLDSF | TGCGCCAGCAGTAGAGGGGGCCTCGATTCTTTT | TRBJ1-4 | NA | TRBV10-1 | TRBD1
CASSLYRTSGRAFNEQYF | TGCGCCAGCAGCCTCTATCGGACTAGCGGGAGGGCTTTCAACGAGCAGTACTTC | TRBJ2-7 | NA | TRBV5-1 | TRBD2
CASSRVDNQPQHF | TGTGCCAGCTCACGAGTAGACAATCAGCCCCAGCATTTT | TRBJ1-5 | NA | TRBV18 | NA
CASSKLTRETTDTQYF | TGTGCCAGCAGCAAACTAACCAGGGAAACGACAGATACGCAGTATTTT | TRBJ2-3 | NA | TRBV7-9 | NA
CASSLGGAGMMGEQYF | TGTGCCAGCAGCTTAGGAGGGGCAGGGATGATGGGGGAGCAGTACTTC | TRBJ2-7 | NA | TRBV7-9 | NA
CASSVGPGNTIYF | TGTGCCAGCAGCGTAGGGCCTGGAAACACCATATATTTT | TRBJ1-3 | NA | TRBV9 | NA
CASSLMRQGYNEQFF | TGTGCCAGCAGTTTGATGAGGCAGGGGTACAATGAGCAGTTCTTC | TRBJ2-1 | NA | TRBV28 | NA
CASSIVGRGGNEQFF | TGTGCCAGTAGTATCGTCGGGAGGGGGGGCAATGAGCAGTTCTTC | TRBJ2-1 | NA | TRBV19 | TRBD2
CASSSKVGEINTGELFF | TGTGCCAGCAGCTCAAAGGTCGGGGAAATCAACACCGGGGAGCTGTTTTTT | TRBJ2-2 | NA | TRBV13 | NA
CASSAQGINTEAFF | TGCGCCAGCAGCGCACAGGGGATTAACACTGAAGCTTTCTTT | TRBJ1-1 | NA | TRBV5-1 | TRBD1
CASSQGQGGAADTQYF | TGCGCCAGCAGCCAAGGGCAGGGCGGGGCAGCAGATACGCAGTATTTT | TRBJ2-3 | NA | TRBV4-1 | NA
CALKARGTEAFF | TGTGCCCTGAAGGCGAGAGGGACTGAAGCTTTCTTT | TRBJ1-1 | few | TRBV30 | NA
CASSPPQRLYAFRLYEQYF | TGTGCCAGCAGTCCCCCCCAGCGTCTATATGCCTTTAGACTATACGAGCAGTACTTC | TRBJ2-7 | NA | TRBV28 | NA
CASSLRGLITGLQETQYF | TGTGCCAGCAGTTTAAGAGGGCTGATAACGGGATTACAAGAGACCCAGTACTTC | TRBJ2-5 | NA | TRBV28 | NA
CASSLFSPGDTGELFF | TGTGCCAGCAGCTTATTTAGTCCAGGGGACACCGGGGAGCTGTTTTTT | TRBJ2-2 | NA | TRBV7-3 | NA
CASSVTGTTSSGNTIYF | TGTGCCAGCAGCGTAACCGGGACAACGAGCTCTGGAAACACCATATATTTT | TRBJ1-3 | NA | TRBV9 | NA
CASSLVASGRDEQFF | TGTGCCAGCAGCTTAGTCGCTAGCGGGAGGGACGAGCAGTTCTTC | TRBJ2-1 | NA | TRBV7-9 | TRBD2
CASSWTGEDEKLFF | TGTGCCAGCAGTTGGACAGGGGAGGATGAAAAACTGTTTTTT | TRBJ1-4 | NA | TRBV28 | TRBD1
CASSHGPSVEQFF | TGTGCCAGCAGCCATGGTCCTAGCGTCGAGCAGTTCTTC | TRBJ2-1 | NA | TRBV4-2 | NA
CASSTRGEETQYF | TGTGCCAGTAGTACCCGGGGTGAAGAGACCCAGTACTTC | TRBJ2-5 | NA | TRBV19 | NA
CASSPLAGVYEQYF | TGTGCCAGCAGCCCTCTAGCGGGAGTCTACGAGCAGTACTTC | TRBJ2-7 | NA | TRBV11-2 | TRBD2
CASSEGGRWRPQHF | TGTGCCAGCAGTGAGGGGGGCAGGTGGAGGCCCCAGCATTTT | TRBJ1-5 | NA | TRBV2 | NA
CASSFVAGGSYNEQFF | TGTGCCAGCAGTTTTGTGGCGGGAGGGTCCTACAATGAGCAGTTCTTC | TRBJ2-1 | NA | TRBV28 | TRBD2
CASSLGGTGELFF | TGTGCCAGCAGTTTAGGTGGCACCGGGGAGCTGTTTTTT | TRBJ2-2 | NA | TRBV28 | NA
CASSLRSPTRDAGFSYEQYF | TGTGCCAGCAGCTTAAGATCTCCGACCCGGGACGCTGGCTTTAGCTACGAGCAGTACTTC | TRBJ2-7 | once | TRBV7-8 | NA
CASSPRTGVDTEAFF | TGTGCCAGCTCACCCCGGACAGGAGTGGACACTGAAGCTTTCTTT | TRBJ1-1 | NA | TRBV18 | TRBD1